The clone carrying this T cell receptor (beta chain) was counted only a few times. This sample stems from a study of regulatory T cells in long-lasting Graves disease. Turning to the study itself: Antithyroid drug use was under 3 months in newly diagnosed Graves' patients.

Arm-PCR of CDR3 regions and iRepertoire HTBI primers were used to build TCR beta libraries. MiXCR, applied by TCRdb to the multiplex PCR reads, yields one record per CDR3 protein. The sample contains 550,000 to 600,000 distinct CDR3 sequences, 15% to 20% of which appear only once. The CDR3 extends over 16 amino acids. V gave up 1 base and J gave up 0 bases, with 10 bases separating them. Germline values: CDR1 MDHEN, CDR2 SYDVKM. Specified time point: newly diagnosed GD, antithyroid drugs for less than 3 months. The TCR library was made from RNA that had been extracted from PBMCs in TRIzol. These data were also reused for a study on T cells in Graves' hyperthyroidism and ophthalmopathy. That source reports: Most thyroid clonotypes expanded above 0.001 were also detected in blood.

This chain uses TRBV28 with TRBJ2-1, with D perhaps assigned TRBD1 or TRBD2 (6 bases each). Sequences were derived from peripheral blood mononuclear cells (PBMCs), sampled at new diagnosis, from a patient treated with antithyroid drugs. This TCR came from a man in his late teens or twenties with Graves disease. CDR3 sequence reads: CASSLFGGPSYNEQFF. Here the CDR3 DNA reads TGTGCCAGCAGTTTATTTGGGGGGCCCTCCTACAATGAGCAGTTCTTC.